What follows are 32 T cell receptor beta chains derived from one specimen sequenced in a study of shared clonotypes between healthy human individuals. CD8 cells classed as naive were CD45RO-negative and positively selected for CCR7, excluding terminally differentiated effector memory CD45RA+ cells. Repertoires were generated with immunoSEQ multiplex PCR, while TCRdb's copy carries only in-frame clones and drops some. The table records roughly 1,800,000 clones, just under 95% of them present only once. Sample: naive CD8+ T cells sorted from blood. The receptors were sampled from a man aged 18-30 years in good health.

The rearrangement uses TRBV12-5 and TRBJ2-6, with 7 bases matching TRBD1. Germline V gene sequence: CDR1 LGHNT, CDR2 FRNRAP. The CDR3 contains 17 residues. The V and J ends lost 3 bases and 0 bases, in that order; junction bases with no gene match: 5. The DNA of the CDR3 is TGTGCTAGTGGTTTAGGGACAGCCTCCTCTGGGGCCAACGTCCTGACTTTC. Translated: CASGLGTASSGANVLTF.

J is TRBJ2-5 and V is TRBV6-5, with 10 nucleotides matching TRBD2. CDR3 length: 15 residues. CDR1 MNHEY and CDR2 SVGAGI come from the germline V gene. The V gene end was trimmed by 7 bases and the J gene end by 1 base; junction bases not matched to a gene: 6. As DNA, the CDR3 is TGTGCCAGCAAGGTAGCGGGGGGACTCCAAGAGACCCAGTACTTC. This translates into CASKVAGGLQETQYF.

The J gene is TRBJ2-7, the V gene TRBV13; either TRBD1 or TRBD2 may supply D (5 bases each). The germline V gene encodes CDR1 PRHDT and CDR2 FYEKMQ (reference sequence). V dropped 4 bases and J dropped 5 bases, with 9 bases sitting between them. This CDR3 has 12 amino acids. The CDR3 DNA is TGTGCCAGCAGCTGGGGACGTAACGAGCAGTACTTC. Its protein is CASSWGRNEQYF. The full variable domain, in which reference TRBV13 and TRBJ2-7 provide the parts outside the CDR3, is AAGVIQSPRHLIKEKRETATLKCYPIPRHDTVYWYQQGPGQDPQFLISFYEKMQSDKGSIPDRFSAQQFSDYHSELNMSSLELGDSALYFCASSWGRNEQYFGPGTRLTVT.

V and J are TRBV10-1 and TRBJ1-1; 9 bases are shared with TRBD1. Trimming removed 6 bases from V and 5 bases from J; junction bases left unmatched: 4. The germline gives CDR1 WNHNN, CDR2 SYGVQD (reference sequence). The CDR3 spans 13 residues. The CDR3 sequence is CASRQGAGTEAFF. The CDR3 nucleotides are TGCGCCAGCAGACAGGGGGCTGGAACTGAAGCTTTCTTT.

V gene TRBV9 combines with J gene TRBJ1-6; 9 bases agree with TRBD1. The CDR3 consists of 14 residues. J was trimmed by 9 bases and V by 4 bases; bases with no gene match: 5. Germline V gives CDR1 SGDLS, CDR2 YYNGEE. The CDR3 DNA sequence: TGTGCCAGCAGCAGGACAGGGGAAGGTTCACCCCTCCACTTT. Amino acids: CASSRTGEGSPLHF.

The genes are TRBV6-1 and TRBJ2-3, with 10 bases fitting TRBD1. V lost 7 bases to trimming and J lost 6 bases; unmatched junction nucleotides: 7. The CDR3 is 14 amino acids. Germline V gene data show CDR1 as MNHNS and CDR2 as SASEGT. Here the CDR3 reads CASISDRGKDTQYF. In nucleotides, the CDR3 is TGTGCCAGCATTTCGGACAGGGGGAAGGATACGCAGTATTTT.

The V call is TRBV9, the J call TRBJ1-1; 9 nucleotides line up with TRBD1. The CDR3 spans 16 residues. Germline-derived CDR1 and CDR2 are SGDLS and YYNGEE. The trim removed 3 bases at V and 6 bases at J, leaving 12 bases unmatched. Here the CDR3 DNA reads TGTGCCAGCAGCGGACCACGGACAGGGGCTGGGGCTGAAGCTTTCTTT. As protein: CASSGPRTGAGAEAFF.

This chain joins TRBV5-6 and TRBJ1-6; D possibly corresponds to TRBD1 (5 bases). CDR3 length: 16 amino acids. Trimming took 2 bases from V and 7 from J, leaving 16 bases between them. Germline CDR1 is SGHDT and CDR2 is YYEEEE. CDR3 bases: TGTGCCAGCAGCTTTGGGGCAGCCCATGGGAATTCACCCCTCCACTTT. It translates to CASSFGAAHGNSPLHF.

The V and J genes are TRBV4-1 and TRBJ2-7; a weak D match, TRBD1 (5 bases). The CDR3 consists of 16 residues. Germline values: CDR1 MGHRA, CDR2 YSYEKL. The germline V and J ends were trimmed by 1 base and 2 bases, with 15 bases remaining between them. In nucleotides, the CDR3 is TGCGCCAGCAGCCAAGTGGGGCAACTCGCCCCCTACGAGCAGTACTTC. Protein: CASSQVGQLAPYEQYF.

The chain joins TRBV6-1 to TRBJ2-4, with a weak D call TRBD1 (5 bases). This CDR3 comprises 16 residues. V shed 4 bases and J shed 0 bases, with 13 bases lying between them. CDR1 and CDR2 (germline): MNHNS, SASEGT. The chain's CDR3 is CASSVWGSSAKNIQYF. CDR3 DNA: TGTGCCAGCAGTGTATGGGGCAGTTCAGCCAAAAACATTCAGTACTTC.

The gene calls are TRBV7-9 and TRBJ2-7, with 10 nucleotides matching TRBD2. After removal of 5 bases from V and 9 bases from J, the junction contained 16 bases not matched to a gene. Germline loops: CDR1 SEHNR, CDR2 FQNEAQ (reference sequence). This CDR3 contains 16 residues. The CDR3 loop is CASSLLLAGKNLVQYF. The CDR3 coding sequence is TGTGCCAGCAGCCTATTACTAGCGGGAAAGAACTTAGTGCAGTACTTC.

The J gene is TRBJ2-1, the V gene TRBV30; D gene unclear. Germline values: CDR1 GTSNPN, CDR2 SVGIG (reference sequence). The V end lost 7 bases, the J end lost 8 bases, and 21 bases lay between the germline ends. The CDR3 is made up of 14 amino acids. The CDR3 coding sequence is TGTGCCTTCGCACTCCAAACGAATGGCGATGAGCAGTTCTTC. It encodes CAFALQTNGDEQFF.

This clone appeared a few times. The DNA of the CDR3 is TGTGCCAGCAGCCCTGGCGGAGTGGCCTATGGCTACACCTTC. Translating gives CASSPGGVAYGYTF. V usage is TRBV7-9 and J usage is TRBJ1-2, with D uncertain. The CDR3 has 14 amino acids. Trimming took 5 bases from V and 4 from J, leaving 14 bases between them. Germline V gene data show CDR1 as SEHNR and CDR2 as FQNEAQ (reference sequence). The variable domain in full, with the rest retrieved from reference TRBV7-9 and TRBJ1-2, is DTGVSQNPRHKITKRGQNVTFRCDPISEHNRLYWYRQTLGQGPEFLTYFQNEAQLEKSRLLSDRFSAERPKGSFSTLEIQRTEQGDSAMYLCASSPGGVAYGYTFGSGTRLTVV.

The chain combines TRBV5-1 with TRBJ1-1; possible D gene TRBD1, 5 bases. The germline V gene encodes CDR1 SGHRS and CDR2 YFSETQ. The V gene lost 5 bases and the J gene lost 1 base, with 18 bases spanning the gap. The CDR3 length is 16 residues. CDR3 DNA sequence: TGCGCCAGCAGTCCCCAATTAGGACACCCGAACACTGAAGCTTTCTTT. Its translation is CASSPQLGHPNTEAFF.

The V gene is TRBV6-1, the J gene TRBJ2-7; perhaps TRBD1 as D (6 bases). The ends were cut back, 3 bases at V and 3 bases at J, with 9 bases in the middle. Germline V gene sequence: CDR1 MNHNS, CDR2 SASEGT. The CDR3 spans 13 residues. As DNA, the CDR3 is TGTGCCAGCAGTGATGGGGGCAACTACGAGCAGTACTTC. Amino acids: CASSDGGNYEQYF.

As for this clone: The sample contains more than one DNA sequence encoding this CDR3. The chain links TRBV5-1 to TRBJ2-7; 7 bases map to TRBD1. CDR1 and CDR2 (germline): SGHRS, YFSETQ. This CDR3 has 13 residues. Unmatched junction bases numbered 4, after V lost 4 bases and J lost 3 bases. This CDR3 is CASSPRTGYEQYF. The CDR3 DNA sequence: TGCGCCAGCAGCCCGAGGACAGGCTACGAGCAGTACTTC.

Here the CDR3 DNA reads TGTGCCAGCAGTTTTGGGGGGCTCTACGAGCAGTACTTC. It specifies CASSFGGLYEQYF. This chain connects TRBV28 to TRBJ2-7; D might be TRBD1 or TRBD2, each matching 6 bases. This CDR3 contains 13 residues. V was shortened by 3 bases and J by 3 bases, with 9 bases between the two germline ends. The germline V gene has CDR1 MDHEN and CDR2 SYDVKM. The complete variable domain, with remaining parts taken from reference TRBV28 and TRBJ2-7, reads DVKVTQSSRYLVKRTGEKVFLECVQDMDHENMFWYRQDPGLGLRLIYFSYDVKMKEKGDIPEGYSVSREKKERFSLILESASTNQTSMYLCASSFGGLYEQYFGPGTRLTVT.

The chain links TRBV11-1 to TRBJ2-2; weak D call: TRBD2 (6 bases). The germline V and J ends were trimmed by 8 bases and 5 bases, with 12 bases remaining between them. This CDR3 has 13 amino acids. CDR1 and CDR2 from the germline V gene are SGHAT and FQDESV (reference sequence). In DNA, the CDR3 is TGTGCCAGCGGCGGAGGGGATACCGGGGAGCTGTTTTTT. Its protein product is CASGGGDTGELFF.

This chain uses TRBV2 with TRBJ2-5; no reliable D call. The CDR3 totals 13 residues. The V gene's germline CDR1 is SNHLY and CDR2 FYNNEI. With 6 bases removed from V and 4 bases from J, the gap between germline ends came to 12 bases. CDR3 sequence reads: CASRSGLGETQYF. DNA of the CDR3: TGTGCCAGCAGATCGGGCTTGGGAGAGACCCAGTACTTC.

V and J are TRBV9 and TRBJ1-4; D might be TRBD1 (5 bases). The CDR3 contains 14 residues. V was pared by 4 bases and J by 5 bases, with 12 bases between. The V gene's germline CDR1 is SGDLS and CDR2 YYNGEE. DNA of the CDR3: TGTGCCAGCAGCCCCGGGGGGGAAAATGAAAAACTGTTTTTT. Its translation is CASSPGGENEKLFF.

The chain recombines TRBV11-2 with TRBJ2-5; D gene ambiguous. The CDR3 spans 14 residues. Per germline, CDR1 SGHAT and CDR2 FQNNGV. Trimming took off 5 bases at V and 5 bases at J, with 15 bases between the two ends. CDR3 sequence: CASSEGHTPETQYF. The CDR3 DNA follows: TGTGCCAGCAGCGAAGGGCACACCCCGGAGACCCAGTACTTC.

The chain employs TRBV9 and TRBJ1-1; a possible D gene is TRBD1 (5 bases). Per germline, CDR1 SGDLS and CDR2 YYNGEE. V was pared by 0 bases and J by 7 bases, with 10 bases between. The CDR3 spans 13 residues. CDR3 DNA sequence: TGTGCCAGCAGCGTAGCTACCCAGGGTGAAGCTTTCTTT. Residues: CASSVATQGEAFF.

The rearrangement uses TRBV27 and TRBJ2-7, with D maybe TRBD2 (6 bases). This CDR3 region has 15 residues. The germline V gene has CDR1 MNHEY and CDR2 SMNVEV (reference sequence). V lost 6 bases and J 0 bases, leaving 15 bases between the germline ends. CDR3 sequence (DNA): TGTGCCAGCAGCCCTGGGCGGGGCTCCTCCTACGAGCAGTACTTC. Translated, it gives CASSPGRGSSYEQYF.

This rearrangement joins TRBV13 to TRBJ1-2, with 9 bases that match TRBD1. Per germline, CDR1 PRHDT and CDR2 FYEKMQ (reference sequence). The CDR3 is 14 residues long. The ends lost 5 bases at V and 7 bases at J; junction bases unmatched: 8. The CDR3 here is CASSVDRGSPGYTF. For the CDR3, the DNA is TGTGCCAGCAGCGTCGACAGGGGGTCTCCTGGCTACACCTTC.

The chain carries TRBV7-9 and TRBJ2-6, with D perhaps being TRBD1 or TRBD2 (5 bases each). Trimming removed 5 bases at V and 5 bases at J, with 16 bases between. The CDR3 consists of 16 residues. The germline CDR1 and CDR2 sequences are SEHNR and FQNEAQ (reference sequence). The CDR3 protein is CASSEGWTVWANVLTF. The CDR3 coding sequence is TGTGCCAGCAGCGAGGGGTGGACCGTTTGGGCCAACGTCCTGACTTTC.

The DNA for the CDR3 is TGTGCCAGCAGCTGGTCCCTAGCGGGAGAGGACAACGAGCAGTACTTC. Translating it yields CASSWSLAGEDNEQYF. This chain connects TRBV7-2 to TRBJ2-7; 10 bases fit TRBD2. J gave up 5 bases and V 4 bases, and 11 bases lay outside the gene matches. The CDR3 contains 16 residues. Germline values: CDR1 SGHTA, CDR2 FQGNSA.

V is TRBV4-1 and J is TRBJ2-5, with D tentatively TRBD1 (5 bases). The V end was cut by 4 bases, the J end by 3 bases, with 12 bases between. Per the germline V gene, CDR1 is MGHRA and CDR2 is YSYEKL. The CDR3 loop spans 14 amino acids. The CDR3 DNA reads TGCGCCAGCAGCCTGCGACAGACAAAAGAGACCCAGTACTTC. Encoded protein: CASSLRQTKETQYF.

The V gene is TRBV6-6, the J gene TRBJ2-2; 8 positions agree with TRBD2. V gave up 2 bases and J gave up 5 bases; unmatched junction bases: 4. Germline CDR1 MNHNY, CDR2 SVGAGI (reference sequence). There are 15 residues in the CDR3. The CDR3 DNA reads TGTGCCAGCAGTTACGGAGCGGGAGTAACCGGGGAGCTGTTTTTT. Translation: CASSYGAGVTGELFF.

The chain joins TRBV27 to TRBJ1-6; 7 nucleotides match TRBD1. Germline V CDR1 and CDR2: MNHEY, SMNVEV (reference sequence). With V trimmed by 10 bases and J by 7 bases, 19 bases remained unmatched. The CDR3 has 17 amino acids. CDR3 coding DNA: TGTGCCACCGCGGTCTATTTAGGGGGCGGAATGAATTCACCCCTCCACTTT. Its protein is CATAVYLGGGMNSPLHF.

The genes are TRBV2 and TRBJ2-2; 8 bases map to TRBD1. This CDR3 has 16 amino acids. CDR1 is SNHLY and CDR2 is FYNNEI in the germline V gene. V was clipped by 6 bases and J by 1 base; unmatched bases: 7. CDR3 in amino acids: CASSPPGGGNTGELFF. The CDR3 DNA is TGTGCCAGCAGCCCCCCAGGGGGCGGGAACACCGGGGAGCTGTTTTTT. The full variable domain, rest sourced from reference TRBV2 and TRBJ2-2, is EPEVTQTPSHQVTQMGQEVILRCVPISNHLYFYWYRQILGQKVEFLVSFYNNEISEKSEIFDDQFSVERPDGSNFTLKIRSTKLEDSAMYFCASSPPGGGNTGELFFGEGSRLTVL.

The CDR3 is CASSGQGALEQYF. Written as DNA, the CDR3 is TGTGCCAGCAGTGGGCAGGGGGCTCTCGAGCAGTACTTC. The V and J genes are TRBV6-1 and TRBJ2-7; 8 nucleotides match TRBD1. The length of the CDR3 is 13 residues. The trim removed 4 bases at V and 6 bases at J, leaving 5 bases unmatched. Germline CDR1 is MNHNS and CDR2 is SASEGT.

The rearrangement uses TRBV7-6 and TRBJ2-7; D uncertain. The CDR3 totals 14 residues. Per germline, CDR1 SGHVS and CDR2 FNYEAQ. Deletions cut 2 bases from V and 0 bases from J, with 8 bases between. CDR3 nucleotides: TGTGCCAGCAGCTTAACACAAAACTCCTACGAGCAGTACTTC. It specifies CASSLTQNSYEQYF.